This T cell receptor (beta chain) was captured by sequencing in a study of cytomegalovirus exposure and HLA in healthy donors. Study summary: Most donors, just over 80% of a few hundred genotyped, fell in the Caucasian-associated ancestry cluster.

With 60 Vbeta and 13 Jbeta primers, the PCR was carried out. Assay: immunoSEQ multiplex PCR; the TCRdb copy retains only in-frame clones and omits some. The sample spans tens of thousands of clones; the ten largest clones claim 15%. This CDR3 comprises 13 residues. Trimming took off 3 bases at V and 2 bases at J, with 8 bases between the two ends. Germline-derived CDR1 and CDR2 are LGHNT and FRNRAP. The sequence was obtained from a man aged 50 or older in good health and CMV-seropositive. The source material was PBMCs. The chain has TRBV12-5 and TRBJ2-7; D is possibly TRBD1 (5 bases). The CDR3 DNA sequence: TGTGCTAGTGGTTTTTGGGGCACCTACGAGCAGTACTTC. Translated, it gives CASGFWGTYEQYF.